These 22 T cell receptor beta chains came from one sample sequenced in a study of regulatory T cells in long-lasting Graves disease. In building TCR beta libraries, iRepertoire HTBI primers were used together with Arm-PCR of CDR3 regions. TCRdb recomputed calls from the multiplex PCR reads with MiXCR, one row per CDR3 protein. Here the sample spans around 400,000 distinct CDR3 sequences, roughly a sixth being singletons. As to time point: newly diagnosed GD, antithyroid drugs for less than 3 months. PBMC-extracted RNA yielded the TCR library. The specimen was peripheral blood mononuclear cells (PBMCs), collected at new diagnosis, from a patient treated with antithyroid drugs. The receptors here all came from a female donor with Graves disease.

The V and J genes are TRBV20-1 and TRBJ2-3; possible D gene TRBD1, 5 bases. With 5 bases removed from V and 0 bases from J, the gap between germline ends came to 18 bases. The length of the CDR3 is 16 residues. CDR1 is DFQATT and CDR2 is SNEGSKA in the germline V gene (reference sequence). In DNA, the CDR3 is TGCAGTGCTCTAGACCCCGGCAGGGCTAGCACAGATACGCAGTATTTT. Residues: CSALDPGRASTDTQYF.

Many counts were recorded for this clonotype. This chain links TRBV24-1 with TRBJ2-1, with 7 bases aligning to TRBD1. The CDR3 loop spans 13 amino acids. V dropped 3 bases and J dropped 6; count of bases not matched to a gene: 1. The V gene's germline CDR1 is KGHDR and CDR2 SFDVKD. DNA for the CDR3: TGTGCCACCAGTGATGGGACAGTCAATGAGCAGTTCTTC. Amino acid sequence: CATSDGTVNEQFF.

This chain links TRBV2 with TRBJ1-3, with a tentative D call TRBD1 (5 bases). The germline V gene has CDR1 SNHLY and CDR2 FYNNEI. This CDR3 is built from 14 residues. The V end was cut by 0 bases, the J end by 7 bases, with 10 bases between. CDR3 protein: CASSEARQLNTIYF. In DNA, the CDR3 is TGTGCCAGCAGTGAAGCGCGACAGCTCAACACCATATATTTT.

This clonotype was recorded only once. The genes are TRBV9 and TRBJ2-2; 10 bases are shared with TRBD1. The CDR3 length is 16 residues. In germline, CDR1 is SGDLS, CDR2 YYNGEE. V lost 3 bases, J lost 5 bases, and 7 bases stayed unmatched. CDR3 nucleotides: TGTGCCAGCAGCGCCAGGACAGGGGGTCGAACCGGGGAGCTGTTTTTT. It encodes CASSARTGGRTGELFF.

The chain links TRBV5-5 to TRBJ2-5; 11 nucleotides line up with TRBD2. In germline, CDR1 is SGHKS, CDR2 YYEKEE (reference sequence). With V trimmed by 5 bases and J by 5 bases, 11 bases remained unmatched. This CDR3 has 16 amino acids. CDR3 in amino acids: CASSSGLAGLGETQYF. The CDR3 DNA is TGTGCCAGCAGTTCCGGACTAGCGGGCCTCGGGGAGACCCAGTACTTC. The complete variable domain, with remaining parts taken from reference TRBV5-5 and TRBJ2-5, reads DAGVTQSPTHLIKTRGQQVTLRCSPISGHKSVSWYQQVLGQGPQFIFQYYEKEERGRGNFPDRFSARQFPNYSSELNVNALLLGDSALYLCASSSGLAGLGETQYFGPGTRLLVL.

The chain employs TRBV9 and TRBJ2-5; TRBD2 matches 8 bases. Germline loops: CDR1 SGDLS, CDR2 YYNGEE. The V and J ends lost 4 bases and 2 bases, in that order; junction bases with no gene match: 10. This CDR3 has 16 residues. CDR3 bases: TGTGCCAGCAGCCCCACGACTAGCGAAAGGCAAGAGACCCAGTACTTC. Encoded protein: CASSPTTSERQETQYF.

This clonotype has a count of ten or more. This sequence joins TRBV20-1 and TRBJ1-3, with D maybe TRBD1 (5 bases). This CDR3 has 13 amino acids. CDR1 and CDR2 from the germline V gene are DFQATT and SNEGSKA (reference sequence). V was shortened by 7 bases and J by 7 bases, with 17 bases between the two germline ends. The CDR3 protein is CSVKSGGRNTIYF. The CDR3 DNA sequence: TGCAGTGTAAAAAGCGGGGGACGGAACACCATATATTTT.

This chain's CDR3 is CASTLSGTQYF. The CDR3 DNA follows: TGTGCCAGCACCCTTAGTGGGACCCAGTACTTC. The gene calls are TRBV12-3 or TRBV12-4 and TRBJ2-3; D call uncertain. The J call may be wrong; the DNA end is better matched by TRBJ2-5. The CDR3 has 11 amino acids.

At least ten counts were recorded for this clonotype. V usage is TRBV4-3 and J usage is TRBJ2-2; D uncertain. Trimming cost V 0 bases and J 3 bases, with 17 bases left between them. In germline, CDR1 is LGHNA, CDR2 YSLEER. This CDR3 has 18 residues. CDR3 DNA sequence: TGCGCCAGCAGCCAAGATACCGACACGAGAATTTACACCGGGGAGCTGTTTTTT. It translates to CASSQDTDTRIYTGELFF.

A word on this clonotype: A much larger clone differs from this one at a single base, so this may be a read error. V usage is TRBV12-3 or TRBV12-4 and J usage is TRBJ1-1, with 7 bases aligning to TRBD1. This CDR3 is 13 amino acids long. CDR3 in amino acids: CAGRGGSNTEAFF. DNA for the CDR3: TGTGCCGGCAGGGGGGGGTCGAACACTGAAGCTTTCTTT.

This clonotype was recorded many times. V gene TRBV28 combines with J gene TRBJ2-5; D tentatively fits TRBD1 or TRBD2 (5 bases each). This CDR3 has 13 amino acids. Deletions cut 5 bases from V and 5 bases from J, with 12 bases between. The germline V gene encodes CDR1 MDHEN and CDR2 SYDVKM. CDR3 sequence (DNA): TGTGCCAGCAGTCCCCGGGACGGGGAGACCCAGTACTTC. It translates to CASSPRDGETQYF.

This clonotype appeared many times. V gene TRBV18 combines with J gene TRBJ1-1; TRBD1 is a possible D gene (5 bases). Trimming cost V 4 bases and J 8 bases, with 17 bases left between them. CDR1 KGHSH and CDR2 LQKENI come from the germline V gene. CDR3 length: 14 amino acids. CDR3 residues: CASSQGQGPPEAFF. The CDR3 bases are TGTGCCAGCTCACAAGGCCAGGGCCCCCCCGAAGCTTTCTTT.

Concerning this clonotype itself: A read error is likely here: a far larger clone is one base away. The conserved final phenylalanine or tryptophan is absent from the CDR3, which likely points to a read error. The chain has TRBV14 and TRBJ2-7; D remains ambiguous. The CDR3 runs 12 residues. Trimming took off 0 bases at V and 2 bases at J, with 2 bases between the two ends. The germline V gene has CDR1 SGHDN and CDR2 FVKESK. For the CDR3, the DNA is TGTGCCAGCAGCCAAGATACCTACGAGCAGTACTCC. Translating it yields CASSQDTYEQYS.

This clonotype was counted ten times or more. At one of its ends the junction is not consistent with the germline gene, which may arise from a read error. The chain has TRBV5-1 and TRBJ1-5; D is unclear. The germline V gene has CDR1 SGHRS and CDR2 YFSETQ. This CDR3 has 13 amino acids. Written as DNA, the CDR3 is TGTGCCAGCAGCCCAGACGGCAATCAGCCCCAGCATTTT. Protein sequence: CASSPDGNQPQHF.

Many counts were recorded for this clonotype. This sequence joins TRBV9 and TRBJ2-3, with TRBD1 identical over 8 bases. Trimming removed 0 bases from V and 3 bases from J; junction bases left unmatched: 3. The CDR3 spans 15 residues. The V gene's germline CDR1 is SGDLS and CDR2 YYNGEE. CDR3 amino acids: CASSVAGGRTDTQYF. CDR3 coding DNA: TGTGCCAGCAGCGTAGCAGGGGGCAGAACAGATACGCAGTATTTT.

V and J are TRBV11-2 and TRBJ2-5; 8 bases line up with TRBD1. The CDR3 loop spans 17 amino acids. Germline CDR1 SGHAT, CDR2 FQNNGV. V dropped 5 bases and J dropped 1; count of bases not matched to a gene: 12. The CDR3 bases are TGTGCCAGCAGCGTCGCCGGCAGGGGGCCGACCCAAGAGACCCAGTACTTC. Amino acid sequence: CASSVAGRGPTQETQYF.

The chain combines TRBV20-1 with TRBJ1-1; perhaps TRBD1 as D (5 bases). Per the germline V gene, CDR1 is DFQATT and CDR2 is SNEGSKA (reference sequence). The CDR3 is made up of 15 amino acids. V shed 0 bases and J shed 3 bases, with 14 bases lying between them. Here the CDR3 DNA reads TGCAGTGCTAGAGATCCCAAGGGCAGGGACACTGAAGCTTTCTTT. Amino acid sequence: CSARDPKGRDTEAFF.

This clonotype appeared many times. V usage is TRBV29-1 and J usage is TRBJ1-1; 10 bases fit TRBD1. V was clipped by 4 bases and J by 4 bases; unmatched bases: 12. Germline CDR1 is SQVTM and CDR2 is ANQGSEA. CDR3 size: 16 residues. CDR3 in amino acids: CSVADGTGVVVTEAFF. For the CDR3, the DNA is TGCAGCGTTGCCGACGGGACAGGGGTTGTTGTCACTGAAGCTTTCTTT. The entire variable domain, with the rest obtained from reference TRBV29-1 and TRBJ1-1, is as follows: SAVISQKPSRDICQRGTSLTIQCQVDSQVTMMFWYRQQPGQSLTLIATANQGSEATYESGFVIDKFPISRPNLTFSTLTVSNMSPEDSSIYLCSVADGTGVVVTEAFFGQGTRLTVV.

The rearrangement joins TRBV2 to TRBJ2-5; no firm D call. Trimming pared 8 bases from V and 2 bases from J, leaving 12 bases between. The CDR3 is 13 amino acids. Per the germline V gene, CDR1 is SNHLY and CDR2 is FYNNEI. The CDR3 DNA follows: TGTGCCAGCCGCACCAGAGCTCAAGAGACCCAGTACTTC. It encodes CASRTRAQETQYF. Supplemented by reference TRBV2 and TRBJ2-5, the full variable domain reads EPEVTQTPSHQVTQMGQEVILRCVPISNHLYFYWYRQILGQKVEFLVSFYNNEISEKSEIFDDQFSVERPDGSNFTLKIRSTKLEDSAMYFCASRTRAQETQYFGPGTRLLVL.

This clonotype occurred many times. The rearrangement joins TRBV6-2 or TRBV6-3 to TRBJ1-2; D possibly corresponds to TRBD1 (5 bases). The V gene lost 6 bases and the J gene lost 0 bases, with 11 bases spanning the gap. There are 14 residues in the CDR3. CDR1 and CDR2 from the germline V gene are MNHEY and SVGEGT. CDR3 nucleotides: TGTGCCAGCAGGGGGACGTACACTAACTATGGCTACACCTTC. It yields the protein CASRGTYTNYGYTF.

In this sample, this clonotype turned up many times. The genes are TRBV5-1 and TRBJ2-1, with D tentatively TRBD2 (5 bases). Trimming removed 2 bases at V and 3 bases at J, with 15 bases between. Germline CDR1 is SGHRS and CDR2 is YFSETQ. This CDR3 spans 16 amino acids. The DNA of the CDR3 is TGCGCCAGCAGCTTTGAGGACTTCGAATTCTACAATGAGCAGTTCTTC. Its protein product is CASSFEDFEFYNEQFF.

CDR3 DNA sequence: TGCAGCGTTGTGGGGCTAGCGGGAGTGCTCGACGAGACCCAGTACTTC. Residues: CSVVGLAGVLDETQYF. This chain joins TRBV29-1 and TRBJ2-5; 10 bases fit TRBD2. The CDR3 extends over 16 amino acids. With 4 bases clipped from V and 5 bases from J, the junction kept 13 bases outside the gene matches. Germline assignment: CDR1 SQVTM and CDR2 ANQGSEA.